Here is one TCR beta chain with its context. The CDR3 consists of 14 residues. Germline V gene lookup returns CDR1 SEHNR and CDR2 FQNEAQ (reference sequence). The V gene end was trimmed by 5 bases and the J gene end by 3 bases; junction bases not matched to a gene: 6. This record belongs to a study of T cell responses to AZD1222 COVID-19 vaccine. Generated by immunoSEQ multiplex PCR, the TCRdb table keeps only in-frame clones and is missing some. The top ten hold around 1.8% of the sample, which has some 110,000 clones, roughly 93% seen once. The sequenced sample was peripheral blood, obtained on day 0 of AZD1222 vaccination. The receptor's source is an adult in good health. The rearrangement links TRBV7-9 to TRBJ1-2; 7 nucleotides agree with TRBD1. The CDR3 bases are TGTGCCAGCAGCATACAGGGGAGCGACTATGGCTACACCTTC. Translated, it gives CASSIQGSDYGYTF.